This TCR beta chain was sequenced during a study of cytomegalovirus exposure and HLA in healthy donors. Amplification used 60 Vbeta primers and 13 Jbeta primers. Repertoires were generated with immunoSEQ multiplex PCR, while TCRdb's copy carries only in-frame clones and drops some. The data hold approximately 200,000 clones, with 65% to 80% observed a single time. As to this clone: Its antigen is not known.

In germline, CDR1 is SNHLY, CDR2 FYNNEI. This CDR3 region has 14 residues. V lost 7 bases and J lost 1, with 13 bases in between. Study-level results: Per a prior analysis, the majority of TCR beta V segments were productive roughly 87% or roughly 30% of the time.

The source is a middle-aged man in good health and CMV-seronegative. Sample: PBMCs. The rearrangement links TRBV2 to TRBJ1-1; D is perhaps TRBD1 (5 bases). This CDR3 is CASTGGRWNTEAFF. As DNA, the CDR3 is TGTGCCAGCACCGGGGGACGTTGGAACACTGAAGCTTTCTTT. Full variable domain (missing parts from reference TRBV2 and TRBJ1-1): EPEVTQTPSHQVTQMGQEVILRCVPISNHLYFYWYRQILGQKVEFLVSFYNNEISEKSEIFDDQFSVERPDGSNFTLKIRSTKLEDSAMYFCASTGGRWNTEAFFGQGTRLTVV.